A selection of T cell receptor beta chains follows, all from one sample in a study of blood T cell repertoires in COVID-19. The protocol was immunoSEQ multiplex PCR, while the TCRdb copy is restricted to in-frame clones and leaves out a portion. The sample yields hundreds of thousands of clones, roughly 80% seen once. Sample: PBMCs or T cells enriched from blood (not recorded which). The receptors come from a man aged 40-49 years who had been exposed to COVID-19. CDR3s include the opening cysteine and the closing phenylalanine or tryptophan. The D gene is left open where the match is weak. Size is stated for part of the rows, as once, few or many counts, or as a class when the clone is expanded.

abundance,d_gene,j_gene,v_gene,CDR3nt,CDR3aa
.,TRBD2,TRBJ2-3,TRBV29-1,TGCAGCGTTGAACTAGCGGGGACGCGTTTCCACACAGATACGCAGTATTTT,CSVELAGTRFHTDTQYF
.,TRBD2,TRBJ2-7,TRBV19,TGTGCCAGTAGTCCCCGGACTAGCGCGTACGAGCAGTACTTC,CASSPRTSAYEQYF
.,TRBD2,TRBJ2-1,TRBV11-3,TGTGCCAGCAGCTCAACCCATAGACTAGCCTCCTACAATGAGCAGTTCTTC,CASSSTHRLASYNEQFF
few,.,TRBJ1-5,TRBV3-1/TRBV3-2,TGTGCCAGCAGCCAAGCGCGGGGGTTCAATCAGCCCCAGCATTTT,CASSQARGFNQPQHF
.,TRBD2,TRBJ2-3,TRBV12-5,TGTGCTAGTGGTTCTATATCACTAGCGGGGGAACCCCGCACAGATACGCAGTATTTT,CASGSISLAGEPRTDTQYF
.,.,TRBJ2-1,TRBV29-1,TGCAGCGTTGCGTCCAGATCTCGAAATGAGCAGTTCTTC,CSVASRSRNEQFF
.,.,TRBJ2-5,TRBV6-5,TGTGCCAGCAGTTTTGGACACAACCAAGAGACCCAGTACTTC,CASSFGHNQETQYF
.,TRBD1,TRBJ1-4,TRBV10-3,TGTGCCATCAAACCAGGACAGGGCTCTAATGAAAAACTGTTTTTT,CAIKPGQGSNEKLFF
.,.,TRBJ2-7,TRBV5-1,TGCGCCAGCAGCTTGGGTGGACCGTCCGGGACCTACGAGCAGTACTTC,CASSLGGPSGTYEQYF
.,TRBD2,TRBJ2-1,TRBV30,TGTGCCTGGGGGCGGGGGAATGAGCAGTTCTTC,CAWGRGNEQFF
.,TRBD1,TRBJ1-1,TRBV10-3,TGTGCCACGCTCTCTGGACAGGGAAACACTGAAGCTTTCTTT,CATLSGQGNTEAFF
.,TRBD1,TRBJ2-7,TRBV5-5,TGTGCCAGCAGCGGACAATTGAACAGGGGGTACGAGCAGTACTTC,CASSGQLNRGYEQYF
.,TRBD1,TRBJ2-2,TRBV29-1,TGCAGCGTTGGAGGACAGGGGGGCACCGGGGAGCTGTTTTTT,CSVGGQGGTGELFF
.,.,TRBJ2-6,TRBV6-5,TGTGCCAGCAGTTACTCGTCTGTGTTTGGGGCCAACGTCCTGACTTTC,CASSYSSVFGANVLTF
.,.,TRBJ2-7,TRBV2,TGTGCCAGCAGACGGGACTTGGGGGACGAGCAGTACTTC,CASRRDLGDEQYF
.,.,TRBJ1-1,TRBV28,TGTGCCAGCGTAACAGGGACGGGGGGGAACACTGAAGCTTTCTTT,CASVTGTGGNTEAFF
once,.,TRBJ2-7,TRBV18,TGTGCCAGCTCCTCCGGACAGAGCTACGAGCAGTACTTC,CASSSGQSYEQYF
.,TRBD2,TRBJ2-1,TRBV6-4,TGTGCCAGCCGCCAGACTAGCGGGGCCCCTTCTGAGCAGTTCTTC,CASRQTSGAPSEQFF
.,TRBD1,TRBJ1-2,TRBV19,TGTGCCAGTAGTATGGACAGGGCTTCGTCTGGCTACACCTTC,CASSMDRASSGYTF
.,.,TRBJ2-3,TRBV12-3/TRBV12-4,TGTGCCAGCAGTTTAGGGGCCACAGATACGCAGTATTTT,CASSLGATDTQYF
.,.,TRBJ1-5,TRBV11-1,TGTGCCAGCAGCTTAACCTTAGATCAGCCCCAGCATTTT,CASSLTLDQPQHF
once,TRBD1,TRBJ1-2,TRBV3-1/TRBV3-2,TGTGCCAGCAGCCAACTGGGAAGGGGGCCCGACTATGGCTACACCTTC,CASSQLGRGPDYGYTF
.,.,TRBJ1-1,TRBV2,TGTGCCAGCACCCGGGGGACTACTAACACTGAAGCTTTCTTT,CASTRGTTNTEAFF
.,.,TRBJ1-1,TRBV7-9,TGTGCCAGCAGCTGGGAAGGGGGACAAACTGAAGCTTTCTTT,CASSWEGGQTEAFF
.,.,TRBJ1-1,TRBV2,TGTGCCAGCAGTGAGAGGGGGGGTCGGGCTTTCTTT,CASSERGGRAFF
.,.,TRBJ1-3,TRBV12-5,TGTGCTAGTGGTTTGGACAGGAGCATATATTTT,CASGLDRSIYF
.,TRBD1,TRBJ1-1,TRBV19,TGTGCCAGTAGTCAACAGGGGGTTCGTACTGAAGCTTTCTTT,CASSQQGVRTEAFF
.,TRBD1,TRBJ2-5,TRBV24-1,TGTGCCACCAGTGAGTCGGACAGGGACCAAGAGACCCAGTACTTC,CATSESDRDQETQYF
once,.,TRBJ2-1,TRBV10-3,TGTGCCATCGGGGGCGTTAATGAGCAGTTCTTC,CAIGGVNEQFF
.,.,TRBJ1-1,TRBV29-1,TGCAGCGTGGCTAAGGTGATAACGACCGGAGAGATGAACACTGAAGCTTTCTTT,CSVAKVITTGEMNTEAFF
.,.,TRBJ1-6,TRBV5-5,TGTGCCAGCAGCTTGGACTGGGAGTCACCCCTCCACTTT,CASSLDWESPLHF
once,TRBD2,TRBJ2-3,TRBV4-1,TGCGCCAGCAGCCTGGGGCCGGGACTAGCAAGAGATACGCAGTATTTT,CASSLGPGLARDTQYF
.,.,TRBJ2-7,TRBV7-9,TGTGCCAGCAGCTTAGTAGCCTACGAGCAGTACTTC,CASSLVAYEQYF
.,TRBD2,TRBJ2-3,TRBV7-8,TGTGCCAGCAGCGGAAAACTAGCGGGAGACACAGATACGCAGTATTTT,CASSGKLAGDTDTQYF
.,TRBD2,TRBJ2-7,TRBV7-2,TGTGCCAGCAGCTTTACAAGCGGGAGGGCCTACGAGCAGTACTTC,CASSFTSGRAYEQYF
once,.,TRBJ2-3,TRBV5-4,TGTGCCCTCTCGGCGGGGGCAACAGATACGCAGTATTTT,CALSAGATDTQYF
.,.,TRBJ1-2,TRBV19,TGTGCCAGTAGTATGACAGTCAACTATGGCTACACCTTC,CASSMTVNYGYTF
few,.,TRBJ1-3,TRBV30,TGTGCCTGGAGTGTAGCAGGGTCTGGAAACACCATATATTTT,CAWSVAGSGNTIYF
.,TRBD2,TRBJ2-7,TRBV7-3,TGTGCCAGCAGCCCCGGGACTATATCCGAGCAGTACTTC,CASSPGTISEQYF
.,.,TRBJ1-2,TRBV4-1,TGCGCCAGCAGCCAAGAATTCAAAAACAGGCCTAACTATGGCTACACCTTC,CASSQEFKNRPNYGYTF
.,.,TRBJ1-1,TRBV7-2,TGTGCCAGCAGCACTTACCTCGGTGAAGCTTTCTTT,CASSTYLGEAFF
.,.,TRBJ1-5,TRBV11-2,TGTGCCAGCAGCTTAGATCAATCCAATCAGCCCCAGCATTTT,CASSLDQSNQPQHF
.,TRBD2,TRBJ2-2,TRBV7-9,TGTGCCAGCAGCCAAACTATACTAGCGGGGGCGGAGCTGTTTTTT,CASSQTILAGAELFF